This T cell receptor beta chain was recorded in a study of blood T cell repertoires in COVID-19. Across the whole study: PBMCs, B-cell-depleted T cells, or T cells provided the cDNA or gDNA that made up the material.

Under the authors' procedure: Cell counts per sample came from amplifying reference gene primers. Assay used: immunoSEQ multiplex PCR; TCRdb lists only in-frame clones, some missing. V and J calls plus clone size are reproduced from that table; the DNA served to infer D and trimming. The sample contains about 69,000 clones, 90% of which appear only once. Trimming removed 10 bases at V and 3 bases at J, with 13 bases between. The CDR3 sequence is 12 residues long. Germline-derived CDR1 and CDR2 are ENHRY and SYGVKD. The chain uses TRBV10-3 and TRBJ2-7; D gene unclear. Input material: peripheral blood. This sequence originates from a man in his forties or fifties with acute or convalescent COVID-19. Written as DNA, the CDR3 is TGTGCCACCTCCCCGACTGACTACGAGCAGTACTTC. Translating gives CATSPTDYEQYF.